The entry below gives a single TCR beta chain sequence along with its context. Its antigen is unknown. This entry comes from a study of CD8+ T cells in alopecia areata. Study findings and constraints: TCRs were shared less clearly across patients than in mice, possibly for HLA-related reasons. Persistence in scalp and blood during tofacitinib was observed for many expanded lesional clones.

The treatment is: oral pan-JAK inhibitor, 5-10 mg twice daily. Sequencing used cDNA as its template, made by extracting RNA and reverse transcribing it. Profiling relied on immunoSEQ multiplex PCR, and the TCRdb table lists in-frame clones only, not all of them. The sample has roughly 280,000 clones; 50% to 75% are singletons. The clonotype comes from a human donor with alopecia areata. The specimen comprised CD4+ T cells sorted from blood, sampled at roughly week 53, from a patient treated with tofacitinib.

This chain's CDR3 is CASSLAHSRTVITYEQYF. CDR3 nucleotide sequence: TGTGCCAGCAGCTTAGCTCACTCGCGGACAGTGATAACCTACGAGCAGTACTTC. V and J are TRBV7-2 and TRBJ2-7; TRBD1 is a possible D gene (6 bases). Trimming removed 0 bases from V and 2 bases from J, with 20 bases in between. This CDR3 has 18 residues. CDR1 and CDR2 (germline): SGHTA, FQGNSA.